This T cell receptor (beta chain) was found in a study of cytomegalovirus exposure and HLA in healthy donors. With 6 bases removed from V and 3 bases from J, the gap between germline ends came to 11 bases. The CDR3 spans 13 residues. Germline-derived CDR1 and CDR2 are MNHEY and SMNVEV (reference sequence). Vbeta (60) and Jbeta (13) primers were used in the PCR. Assay: immunoSEQ multiplex PCR; the TCRdb copy retains only in-frame clones and omits some. The clone table shows about 150,000 clones, with the ten largest holding around 1.5%. The V and J genes are TRBV27 and TRBJ1-2; no reliable D call. The receptor comes from a woman aged 45-59 years in good health and CMV-seronegative. Sequencing was performed on PBMCs. The CDR3 reads CASRTTGDYGYTF. In DNA form, the CDR3 reads TGTGCCAGCAGGACGACTGGTGACTATGGCTACACCTTC.